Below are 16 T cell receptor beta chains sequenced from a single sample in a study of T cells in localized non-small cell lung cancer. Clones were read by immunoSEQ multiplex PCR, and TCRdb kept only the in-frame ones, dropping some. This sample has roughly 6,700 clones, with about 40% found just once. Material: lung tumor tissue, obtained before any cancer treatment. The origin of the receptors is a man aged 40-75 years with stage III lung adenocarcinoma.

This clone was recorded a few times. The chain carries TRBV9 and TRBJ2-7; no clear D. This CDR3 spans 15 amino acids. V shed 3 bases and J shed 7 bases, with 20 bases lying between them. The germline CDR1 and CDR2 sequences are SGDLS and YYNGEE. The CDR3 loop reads CASSGSAPHPWEQYF. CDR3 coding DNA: TGTGCCAGCAGCGGGTCGGCACCTCACCCTTGGGAGCAGTACTTC.

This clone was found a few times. CDR3: CAIRTEGAGEVNGYTF. The DNA for the CDR3 is TGTGCCATCAGGACCGAGGGGGCGGGCGAGGTGAATGGCTACACCTTC. The genes are TRBV6-8 and TRBJ1-2, with 7 nucleotides matching TRBD1. V lost 10 bases to trimming and J lost 6 bases; unmatched junction nucleotides: 20. There are 16 residues in the CDR3. Germline V gene sequence: CDR1 MNHGY, CDR2 SAAAGT.

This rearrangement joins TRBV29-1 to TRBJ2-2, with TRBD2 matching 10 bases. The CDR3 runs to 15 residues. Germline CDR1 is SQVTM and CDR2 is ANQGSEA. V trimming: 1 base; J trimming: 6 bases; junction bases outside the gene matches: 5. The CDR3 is CSVEVAGGLPGELFF. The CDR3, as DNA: TGCAGCGTTGAAGTAGCGGGAGGACTCCCCGGGGAGCTGTTTTTT.

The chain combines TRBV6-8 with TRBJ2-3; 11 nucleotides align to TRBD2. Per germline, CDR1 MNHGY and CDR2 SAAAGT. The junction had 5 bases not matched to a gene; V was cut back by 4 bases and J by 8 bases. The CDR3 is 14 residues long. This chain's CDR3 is CASSLTSGSSTQYF. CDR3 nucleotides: TGTGCCAGCAGTTTAACTAGCGGGAGTAGTACGCAGTATTTT.

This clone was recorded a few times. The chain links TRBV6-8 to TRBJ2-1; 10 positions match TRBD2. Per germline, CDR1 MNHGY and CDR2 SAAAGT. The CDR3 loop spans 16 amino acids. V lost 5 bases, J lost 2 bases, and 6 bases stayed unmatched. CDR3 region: CASSPRGTSAYNEQFF. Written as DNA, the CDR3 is TGTGCCAGCAGTCCCCGGGGGACTAGCGCCTACAATGAGCAGTTCTTC.

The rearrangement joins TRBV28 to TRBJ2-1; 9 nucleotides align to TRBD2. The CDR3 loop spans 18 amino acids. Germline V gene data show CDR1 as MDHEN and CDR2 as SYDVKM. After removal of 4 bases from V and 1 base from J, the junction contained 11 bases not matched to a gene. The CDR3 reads CASSSPRRLAVSYNEQFF. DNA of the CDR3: TGTGCCAGCAGTTCCCCGCGAAGACTAGCGGTTTCCTACAATGAGCAGTTCTTC.

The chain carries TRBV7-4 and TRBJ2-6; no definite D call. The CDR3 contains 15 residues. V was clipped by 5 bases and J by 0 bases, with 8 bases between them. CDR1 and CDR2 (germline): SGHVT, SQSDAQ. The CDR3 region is CASSETRSGANVLTF. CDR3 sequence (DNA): TGTGCCAGCAGCGAGACCCGCTCTGGGGCCAACGTCCTGACTTTC.

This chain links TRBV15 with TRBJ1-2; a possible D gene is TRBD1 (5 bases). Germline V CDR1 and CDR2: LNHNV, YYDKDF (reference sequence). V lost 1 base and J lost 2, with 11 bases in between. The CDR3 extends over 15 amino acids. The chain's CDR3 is CATSRGQGRNYGYTF. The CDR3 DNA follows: TGTGCCACCAGCAGAGGGCAGGGAAGGAACTATGGCTACACCTTC.

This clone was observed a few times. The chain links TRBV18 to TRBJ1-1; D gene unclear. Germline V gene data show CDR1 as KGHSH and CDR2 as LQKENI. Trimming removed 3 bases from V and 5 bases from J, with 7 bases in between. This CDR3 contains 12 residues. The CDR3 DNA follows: TGTGCCAGCTCACCCGCGGAGACTGAAGCTTTCTTT. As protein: CASSPAETEAFF.

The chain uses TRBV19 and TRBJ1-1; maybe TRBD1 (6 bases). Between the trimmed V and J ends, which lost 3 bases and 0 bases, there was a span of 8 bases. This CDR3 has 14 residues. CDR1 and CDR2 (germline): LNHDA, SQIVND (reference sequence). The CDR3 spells CASSIGGLNTEAFF. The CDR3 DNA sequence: TGTGCCAGTAGTATTGGGGGCTTGAACACTGAAGCTTTCTTT.

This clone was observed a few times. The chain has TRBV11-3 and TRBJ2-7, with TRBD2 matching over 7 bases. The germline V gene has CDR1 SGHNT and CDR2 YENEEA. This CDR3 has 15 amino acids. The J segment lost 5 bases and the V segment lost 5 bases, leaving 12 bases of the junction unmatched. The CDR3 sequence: CASSREVVSKNEQYF. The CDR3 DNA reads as TGTGCCAGCAGCCGGGAGGTTGTGTCCAAGAACGAGCAGTACTTC.

The CDR3 region is CAWSVRVQETQYF. The CDR3 DNA follows: TGTGCCTGGAGTGTACGGGTTCAAGAGACCCAGTACTTC. The V gene is TRBV30, the J gene TRBJ2-5; unclear D gene. Between the trimmed V and J ends, which lost 0 bases and 2 bases, there was a span of 7 bases. The CDR3 length is 13 residues. From germline, CDR1 is GTSNPN and CDR2 SVGIG (reference sequence).

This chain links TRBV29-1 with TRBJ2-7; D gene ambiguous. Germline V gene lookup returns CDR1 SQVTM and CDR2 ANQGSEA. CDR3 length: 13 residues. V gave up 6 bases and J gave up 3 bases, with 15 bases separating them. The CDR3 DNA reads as TGCAGCGTGAAGAGTGGCAGCTTCTACGAGCAGTACTTC. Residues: CSVKSGSFYEQYF.

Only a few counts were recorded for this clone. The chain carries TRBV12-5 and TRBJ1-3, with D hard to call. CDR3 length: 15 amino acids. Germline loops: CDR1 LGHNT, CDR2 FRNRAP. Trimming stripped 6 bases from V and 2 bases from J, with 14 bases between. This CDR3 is CASGLHVMAGNTIYF. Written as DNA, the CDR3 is TGTGCTAGTGGCCTCCATGTCATGGCTGGAAACACCATATATTTT. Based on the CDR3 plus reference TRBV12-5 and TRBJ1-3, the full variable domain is DARVTQTPRHKVTEMGQEVTMRCQPILGHNTVFWYRQTMMQGLELLAYFRNRAPLDDSGMPKDRFSAEMPDATLATLKIQPSEPRDSAVYFCASGLHVMAGNTIYFGEGSWLTVV.

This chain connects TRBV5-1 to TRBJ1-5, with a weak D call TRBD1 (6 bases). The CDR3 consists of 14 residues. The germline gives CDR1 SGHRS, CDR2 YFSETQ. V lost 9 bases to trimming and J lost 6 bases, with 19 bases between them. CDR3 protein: CAILAQGWFQPQHF. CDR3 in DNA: TGCGCCATTTTAGCACAGGGTTGGTTTCAGCCCCAGCATTTT. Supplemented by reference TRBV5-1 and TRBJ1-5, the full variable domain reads KAGVTQTPRYLIKTRGQQVTLSCSPISGHRSVSWYQQTPGQGLQFLFEYFSETQRNKGNFPGRFSGRQFSNSRSEMNVSTLELGDSALYLCAILAQGWFQPQHFGDGTRLSIL.

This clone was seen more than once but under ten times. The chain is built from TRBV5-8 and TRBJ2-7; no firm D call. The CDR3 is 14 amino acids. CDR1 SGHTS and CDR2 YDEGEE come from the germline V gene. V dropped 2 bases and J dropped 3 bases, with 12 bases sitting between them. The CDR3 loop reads CASSLDGLGYEQYF. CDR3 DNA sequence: TGTGCCAGCAGCTTAGACGGGTTAGGCTACGAGCAGTACTTC. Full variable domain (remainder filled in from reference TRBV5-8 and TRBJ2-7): EAGVTQSPTHLIKTRGQQATLRCSPISGHTSVYWYQQALGLGLQFLLWYDEGEERNRGNFPPRFSGRQFPNYSSELNVNALELEDSALYLCASSLDGLGYEQYFGPGTRLTVT.